Given below is one TCR beta chain in context. The same CDR3 is also encoded by other DNA sequences in this sample. V lost 0 bases, J lost 1 base, and 8 bases lay in between. Germline CDR1 reads SGDLS; CDR2 reads YYNGEE. The CDR3 loop spans 14 amino acids. This entry belongs to a study of control samples from healthy donors and cancer patients. The method was immunoSEQ multiplex PCR; TCRdb's version includes in-frame clones alone and lacks a portion of them. The sample carries around 140,000 clones, around 90% recorded once. This clonotype was obtained from a man younger than 40 in good health. V is TRBV9 and J is TRBJ2-7, with no clear D. The specimen was blood. The chain's CDR3 is CASSVGFGSYEQYF. The CDR3 region has the DNA TGTGCCAGCAGCGTAGGATTTGGGTCCTACGAGCAGTACTTC.